The rows below give T cell receptor beta chains drawn from one sample of a study of T cells after yellow fever vaccination. Each CDR3 protein is one row after TCRdb ran MiXCR on the 5' RACE reads. The sample lists around 300,000 distinct CDR3 sequences; over 10% were seen once. The material sequenced was CD4+ T cells sorted from PBMCs, taken 45 days after the yellow fever booster vaccination. The source of these receptors is a man aged 25 to 40 who received the YFV17D yellow fever vaccine. CDR3s include the opening cysteine and the closing phenylalanine or tryptophan. A D gene is named only where the DNA matches it firmly. Size is omitted from some rows. Given values are once, few, many or a class for expanded clones.

abundance	d_gene	v_gene	j_gene	CDR3aa	CDR3nt
few	TRBD2	TRBV5-1	TRBJ2-7	CASSAVGTSGRYEQYF	TGCGCCAGCAGCGCGGTCGGGACTAGCGGGCGTTACGAGCAGTACTTC
few	TRBD2	TRBV18	TRBJ2-5	CASREISGRETQYF	TGTGCCAGCCGTGAAATTAGCGGGAGAGAGACCCAGTACTTC
few	TRBD2	TRBV27	TRBJ2-7	CASSPALAGSYEQYF	TGTGCCAGCAGTCCGGCACTAGCGGGCTCCTACGAGCAGTACTTC
NA	NA	TRBV5-1	TRBJ2-6	CASSLLTSGANVLTF	TGCGCCAGCAGCCTACTCACCTCTGGGGCCAACGTCCTGACTTTC
NA	NA	TRBV7-6	TRBJ2-3	CASSPLLEAQYF	TGTGCCAGCAGCCCACTGCTCGAAGCGCAGTATTTT
NA	TRBD1	TRBV11-2	TRBJ2-5	CASSLRTGVRARETQYF	TGTGCCAGCAGCCTCCGGACAGGCGTAAGGGCCCGGGAGACCCAGTACTTC
few	TRBD2	TRBV2	TRBJ2-7	CASSIAGLAGGPEEQYF	TGTGCCAGCAGTATAGCCGGACTAGCGGGAGGGCCGGAGGAGCAGTACTTC
NA	TRBD2	TRBV7-2	TRBJ2-3	CASSPRAGGPSTDTQYF	TGTGCCAGCAGCCCCCGTGCGGGAGGGCCGTCCACAGATACGCAGTATTTT
NA	NA	TRBV20-1	TRBJ2-6	CSAAGLSSGANVLTF	TGCAGTGCGGCCGGGCTTTCCTCTGGGGCCAACGTCCTGACTTTC
few	NA	TRBV4-3	TRBJ2-3	CASSQGGSATDTQYF	TGCGCCAGCAGCCAAGGTGGGAGCGCCACAGATACGCAGTATTTT
few	TRBD2	TRBV12-3/TRBV12-4	TRBJ2-7	CASSYLAGGTYEQYF	TGTGCCAGCAGCTATCTAGCGGGAGGAACCTACGAGCAGTACTTC
once	NA	TRBV7-2	TRBJ2-3	CASSNRYTDTQYF	TGTGCCAGCAGCAACAGATACACAGATACGCAGTATTTT
NA	TRBD1	TRBV5-1	TRBJ1-1	CASSLQGVRTEAFF	TGCGCCAGCAGCCTACAGGGGGTCCGCACTGAAGCTTTCTTT
few	TRBD2	TRBV10-3	TRBJ2-3	CAASGRLQDTQYF	TGCGCTGCTAGCGGGAGGCTTCAAGATACGCAGTATTTT
many	NA	TRBV20-1	TRBJ2-2	CSARLSGPLNTGELFF	TGCAGTGCCCGCTTGTCCGGACCACTGAACACCGGGGAGCTGTTTTTT
NA	TRBD1	TRBV10-3	TRBJ2-5	CAISEYRGTQYF	TGTGCCATCAGTGAATACAGGGGGACCCAGTACTTC
NA	NA	TRBV20-1	TRBJ2-1	CSASPNNEQFF	TGCAGTGCTAGCCCGAACAATGAGCAGTTCTTC
many	NA	TRBV20-1	TRBJ2-7	CSAMSGPGPSNYEQYF	TGCAGTGCTATGAGTGGTCCAGGGCCCTCCAACTACGAGCAGTACTTC
few	TRBD2	TRBV10-1	TRBJ2-3	CAKRGTSGDQDTQYF	TGCGCCAAGCGAGGGACTAGCGGGGACCAAGATACGCAGTATTTT
NA	NA	TRBV6-1	TRBJ2-7	CASSTSGTRRFEQYF	TGTGCCAGCAGTACCTCCGGGACAAGGAGGTTCGAGCAGTACTTC
many	NA	TRBV29-1	TRBJ2-2	CSARTARNTGELFF	TGCAGCGCCCGGACTGCGAGGAACACCGGGGAGCTGTTTTTT
few	NA	TRBV20-1	TRBJ2-6	CSASEGLHSGANVLTF	TGCAGTGCTTCCGAGGGACTTCACTCTGGGGCCAACGTCCTGACTTTC
NA	NA	TRBV5-5	TRBJ2-5	CASRMTGGFQETQYF	TGTGCCAGCAGGATGACTGGAGGTTTTCAAGAGACCCAGTACTTC
few	TRBD2	TRBV11-2	TRBJ2-7	CASSSRGGTSGRSYEQYF	TGTGCCAGCAGCTCCAGAGGTGGGACTAGCGGGAGATCCTACGAGCAGTACTTC
few	TRBD2	TRBV7-6	TRBJ2-7	CASSLADSGIYEQYF	TGTGCCAGCAGCTTAGCAGATAGCGGGATATACGAGCAGTACTTC
NA	NA	TRBV30	TRBJ1-1	CAWSPRRRTEAFF	TGTGCCTGGAGCCCCCGCAGGAGGACTGAAGCTTTCTTT
NA	NA	TRBV20-1	TRBJ2-1	CSARDKKAGDNEQFF	TGCAGTGCTAGAGATAAGAAGGCAGGAGACAATGAGCAGTTCTTC
once	NA	TRBV24-1	TRBJ2-1	CATSDPGYNEQFF	TGTGCCACCAGTGATCCTGGCTACAATGAGCAGTTCTTC
NA	TRBD1	TRBV3-1	TRBJ2-2	CASKGATGASGELFF	TGTGCCAGTAAGGGCGCCACAGGGGCTTCCGGGGAGCTGTTTTTT
many	TRBD2	TRBV27	TRBJ2-3	CASKKSSGSADTQYF	TGTGCCAGTAAGAAATCTAGCGGGAGTGCAGATACGCAGTATTTT
few	NA	TRBV11-2	TRBJ2-3	CASSRDEAYTQYF	TGTGCCAGCAGCAGGGACGAAGCCTATACGCAGTATTTT
NA	NA	TRBV5-1	TRBJ2-1	CASSGQQAYNEQFF	TGCGCCAGCAGTGGTCAACAGGCTTACAATGAGCAGTTCTTC
NA	TRBD2	TRBV6-1	TRBJ2-7	CASGGLAASTYEQYF	TGTGCCAGCGGCGGACTAGCGGCTTCTACCTACGAGCAGTACTTC
many	NA	TRBV24-1	TRBJ1-2	CATSVKGNYGYTF	TGTGCCACCAGTGTGAAGGGTAACTATGGCTACACCTTC
NA	NA	TRBV5-8	TRBJ2-3	CASSGRQISTDTQYF	TGTGCCAGCAGCGGCCGACAGATTAGCACAGATACGCAGTATTTT
few	TRBD2	TRBV5-1	TRBJ2-3	CASSRAGVTDTQYF	TGCGCCAGCAGCCGTGCGGGGGTGACAGATACGCAGTATTTT
NA	NA	TRBV7-2	TRBJ2-5	CASSFGLEETQYF	TGTGCCAGCAGCTTCGGTCTCGAAGAGACCCAGTACTTC
few	TRBD1	TRBV18	TRBJ2-1	CASSMTGGWDEQFF	TGTGCCAGCTCAATGACAGGGGGATGGGATGAGCAGTTCTTC
few	TRBD2	TRBV27	TRBJ2-7	CASKIAGGGGDEQYF	TGTGCCAGCAAAATAGCTGGGGGCGGGGGGGACGAGCAGTACTTC
few	TRBD1	TRBV20-1	TRBJ2-3	CSARVGTGLPDTQYF	TGCAGTGCTAGAGTCGGGACAGGGCTACCAGATACGCAGTATTTT
few	NA	TRBV7-2	TRBJ2-1	CASSFLPQPTDEQFF	TGTGCCAGCAGCTTCCTACCTCAACCGACCGATGAGCAGTTCTTC
few	NA	TRBV20-1	TRBJ1-5	CSVNPLGQPQHF	TGCAGTGTGAACCCCCTGGGTCAGCCCCAGCATTTT
NA	TRBD2	TRBV7-9	TRBJ2-7	CASSLRGRVYEQYF	TGTGCCAGCAGCTTACGCGGGAGGGTTTACGAGCAGTACTTC
NA	NA	TRBV18	TRBJ2-7	CASSLESAGLYEQYF	TGTGCCAGCTCGCTGGAGTCGGCGGGACTCTACGAGCAGTACTTC
NA	NA	TRBV7-3	TRBJ2-1	CASSLKGKEQFF	TGTGCCAGCAGCTTAAAAGGGAAAGAGCAGTTCTTC
NA	NA	TRBV18	TRBJ2-5	CASSLAGTSKETQYF	TGTGCCAGCTCACTGGCCGGGACGTCTAAAGAGACCCAGTACTTC
NA	TRBD2	TRBV5-1	TRBJ2-1	CASSLATSGALNEQFF	TGCGCCAGCAGCTTGGCGACTAGCGGAGCTCTCAATGAGCAGTTCTTC
NA	TRBD1	TRBV5-1	TRBJ2-1	CASSVLVTGVGSF	TGCGCCAGCAGCGTGCTTGTAACAGGGGTCGGTTCGTTC
few	NA	TRBV19	TRBJ2-1	CATTPHGSYNEQFF	TGTGCCACCACCCCCCACGGCAGCTACAATGAGCAGTTCTTC
NA	TRBD1	TRBV28	TRBJ2-4	CASSLTGVAKNIQYF	TGTGCCAGCAGCCTCACAGGGGTTGCCAAAAACATTCAGTACTTC
few	TRBD2	TRBV4-2	TRBJ2-5	CASSSSTSGGGETQYF	TGTGCCAGCAGCTCTTCGACTAGCGGAGGGGGAGAGACCCAGTACTTC
NA	NA	TRBV2	TRBJ1-1	CASSVGAGRAFF	TGTGCCAGCAGTGTTGGCGCAGGCCGGGCTTTCTTT
few	TRBD2	TRBV5-1	TRBJ2-3	CASSDERGGATDTQYF	TGCGCCAGCTCTGACGAGCGGGGGGGGGCCACAGATACGCAGTATTTT
few	NA	TRBV2	TRBJ2-5	CASSGGAAPPRETQYF	TGTGCCAGCAGTGGAGGGGCCGCCCCACCAAGGGAGACCCAGTACTTC
NA	NA	TRBV20-1	TRBJ1-5	CSAKPGRYNQPQHF	TGCAGTGCTAAGCCGGGACGGTACAATCAGCCCCAGCATTTT
NA	NA	TRBV20-1	TRBJ1-2	CSARRTGTPNYGYTF	TGCAGTGCCAGACGGACCGGGACACCGAACTATGGCTACACCTTC
few	NA	TRBV7-9	TRBJ1-6	CASSLWDPPRSPLHF	TGTGCCAGCAGCTTATGGGATCCTCCACGTTCACCCCTCCACTTT
few	TRBD1	TRBV7-2	TRBJ2-7	CASSPGGQGPYEQYF	TGTGCCAGCAGTCCCGGTGGACAGGGTCCCTACGAGCAGTACTTC